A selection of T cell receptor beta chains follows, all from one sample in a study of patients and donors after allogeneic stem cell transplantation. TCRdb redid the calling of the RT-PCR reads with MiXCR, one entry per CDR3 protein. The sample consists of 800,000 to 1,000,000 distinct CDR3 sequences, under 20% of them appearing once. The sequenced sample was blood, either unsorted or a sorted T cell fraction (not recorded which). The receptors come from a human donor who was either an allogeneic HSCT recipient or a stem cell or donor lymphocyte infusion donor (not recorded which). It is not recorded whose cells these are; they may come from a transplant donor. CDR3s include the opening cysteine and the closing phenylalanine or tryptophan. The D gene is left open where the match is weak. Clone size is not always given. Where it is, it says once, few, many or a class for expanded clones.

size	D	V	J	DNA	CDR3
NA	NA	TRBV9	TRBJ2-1	TGTGCCAGCAGCGCCCCCCCGTCAAGGGACCCCAACAATGAGCAGTTCTTC	CASSAPPSRDPNNEQFF
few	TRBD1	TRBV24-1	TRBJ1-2	TGTGCCACCAGTGCTACTGGACAGGGGAGCGGTGGCTACACCTTC	CATSATGQGSGGYTF
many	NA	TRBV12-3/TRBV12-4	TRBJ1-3	TGTGCCAGCAGTTTAGCGGGGACTGGAAACACCATATATTTT	CASSLAGTGNTIYF
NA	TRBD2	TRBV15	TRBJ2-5	TGTGCCACCAGCTCGGGACTAGCGGGAGGCGAGACCCAGTACTTC	CATSSGLAGGETQYF
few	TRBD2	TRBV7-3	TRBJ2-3	TGTGCCAGCAGCCTGGGGCCCGGACTAGGCACAGATACGCAGTATTTT	CASSLGPGLGTDTQYF
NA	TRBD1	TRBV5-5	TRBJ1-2	TGTGCCAGCAGCTTGGGGGACAGGGTCAGCTATGGCTACACCTTC	CASSLGDRVSYGYTF
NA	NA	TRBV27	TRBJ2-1	TGTGCCAGCAGTTACGGGAGTGGGCAGTTCTTC	CASSYGSGQFF
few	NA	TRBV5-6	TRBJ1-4	TGTGCCAGCAGCTTGCTCGGGGAAACTAATGAAAAACTGTTTTTT	CASSLLGETNEKLFF
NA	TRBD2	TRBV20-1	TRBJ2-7	TGCAGTGCTAGAGGTGAATTAGCGGGAGTTCTGGACGAGCAGTACTTC	CSARGELAGVLDEQYF
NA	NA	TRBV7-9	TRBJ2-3	TGTGCCAGCAGCCATGGGAAGGTCGATACGCAGTATTTT	CASSHGKVDTQYF